This T cell receptor beta chain was sequenced for a study of OX40 agonist ivuxolimab in advanced cancers. Overall study: The diagnoses of dose-escalation patients were hepatocellular carcinoma, melanoma, renal cell or head and neck cancer. A male proportion of 70% to 90% was recorded, with mean age approximately 57 years and range roughly 20 to 90. Notes on the study in general: At 0.1 to 3.0 mg/kg, CD4+ and CD8+ blood T cells expanded clonally by week 6.

A remark on this clone: Its antigen remains unknown.

CDR1 and CDR2 (germline): WNHNN, SYGVQD (reference sequence). The CDR3 extends over 13 amino acids. The V end was cut by 3 bases, the J end by 2 bases, with 7 bases between. The repertoire was sequenced with immunoSEQ multiplex PCR; TCRdb's copy has only in-frame clones and lacks some. The table shows roughly 98,000 clones, with around 85% occurring only once. This chain links TRBV10-1 with TRBJ1-2, with unresolved D. The source is an adult with an advanced solid tumor such as melanoma, head and neck, liver or kidney cancer. The sample in question was CD4+ or CD8+ T cells sorted from blood, obtained in a trial of the OX40 agonist ivuxolimab. The DNA for the CDR3 is TGCGCCAGCAGTGAATTCAGGAACTATGGCTACACCTTC. Its translation is CASSEFRNYGYTF.